A single sample is the source of the 20 T cell receptor beta chains below, sequenced in a study of OX40 agonist ivuxolimab in advanced cancers. The table came from immunoSEQ multiplex PCR; TCRdb's copy has only in-frame clones and leaves some out. The profile shows approximately 94,000 clones, under 95% of them singletons. Material: CD4+ or CD8+ T cells sorted from blood, obtained in a trial of the OX40 agonist ivuxolimab. The receptors here all came from an adult with an advanced solid tumor such as melanoma, head and neck, liver or kidney cancer.

J is TRBJ1-4 and V is TRBV14; D remains unclear. The V gene's germline CDR1 is SGHDN and CDR2 FVKESK. Trimming stripped 4 bases from V and 8 bases from J, with 17 bases between. The length of the CDR3 is 15 residues. The CDR3 region is CASSPGVGKREKLFF. As DNA, the CDR3 is TGTGCCAGCAGCCCCGGCGTAGGGAAGCGCGAAAAACTGTTTTTT. Together with reference TRBV14 and TRBJ1-4, the CDR3 gives the full variable domain: EAGVTQFPSHSVIEKGQTVTLRCDPISGHDNLYWYRRVMGKEIKFLLHFVKESKQDESGMPNNRFLAERTGGTYSTLKVQPAELEDSGVYFCASSPGVGKREKLFFGSGTQLSVL.

The rearrangement links TRBV7-9 to TRBJ2-7; TRBD1 matches at 9 bases. The J segment lost 1 base and the V segment lost 5 bases, leaving 6 bases of the junction unmatched. In germline, CDR1 is SEHNR, CDR2 FQNEAQ (reference sequence). This CDR3 contains 15 residues. CDR3 sequence reads: CASSPHRGPSYEQYF. The CDR3 bases are TGTGCCAGCAGCCCCCACAGGGGGCCATCCTACGAGCAGTACTTC.

J is TRBJ1-5 and V is TRBV5-6; D gene uncertain. The V gene lost 4 bases and the J gene lost 4 bases, with 12 bases spanning the gap. This CDR3 is 14 amino acids long. Germline-derived CDR1 and CDR2 are SGHDT and YYEEEE. Here the CDR3 reads CASSPWSRNQPQHF. For the CDR3, the DNA is TGTGCCAGCAGCCCCTGGTCGAGAAATCAGCCCCAGCATTTT.

The chain couples TRBV5-1 to TRBJ1-1; tentatively, D is TRBD1 (5 bases). This CDR3 spans 8 amino acids. The germline V and J ends were trimmed by 7 bases and 14 bases, with 9 bases remaining between them. Germline CDR1 is SGHRS and CDR2 is YFSETQ. The DNA for the CDR3 is TGCGCCAGCTTGGGACCCTTCTTT. It encodes CASLGPFF.

The CDR3, as DNA: TGCAGCGTTAACCGGGACGGTCAAGAGACCCAGTACTTC. The encoded protein is CSVNRDGQETQYF. The chain joins TRBV29-1 to TRBJ2-5; the D gene could be TRBD1 or TRBD2 (5 bases each). Trimming left V 5 bases short and J 2 bases short, with 12 bases between. The CDR3 runs 13 residues. Germline lookup yields CDR1 SQVTM and CDR2 ANQGSEA.

The V gene is TRBV4-1, the J gene TRBJ1-2; D ambiguous. Germline-derived CDR1 and CDR2 are MGHRA and YSYEKL. The CDR3 consists of 15 residues. V was clipped by 0 bases and J by 2 bases, with 10 bases between them. DNA for the CDR3: TGCGCCAGCAGCCAAGATATGCTGGGCAACTATGGCTACACCTTC. Its protein is CASSQDMLGNYGYTF.

The V call is TRBV7-6, the J call TRBJ2-1; the D call may be TRBD1 or TRBD2 (5 bases each). The CDR3 consists of 13 residues. V was clipped by 1 base and J by 7 bases, with 8 bases between them. Germline-derived CDR1 and CDR2 are SGHVS and FNYEAQ. The CDR3 reads CASSLGEGNEQFF. The CDR3 DNA follows: TGTGCCAGCAGCTTAGGAGAGGGGAATGAGCAGTTCTTC.

This chain connects TRBV6-6 to TRBJ2-7; 9 bases fit TRBD1. Germline lookup yields CDR1 MNHNY and CDR2 SVGAGI (reference sequence). The CDR3 is 14 residues long. Trimming cost V 4 bases and J 5 bases; bases outside gene matches: 6. Here the CDR3 reads CASSWTGARNEQYF. The CDR3 DNA sequence: TGTGCCAGCAGTTGGACAGGGGCTCGGAACGAGCAGTACTTC.

The V gene is TRBV11-2, the J gene TRBJ2-2; D uncertain. CDR1 and CDR2 (germline): SGHAT, FQNNGV. Trimming stripped 3 bases from V and 7 bases from J, with 6 bases between. This CDR3 has 12 residues. CDR3 region: CASSFGGGELFF. The CDR3 DNA sequence: TGTGCCAGCAGCTTCGGCGGCGGGGAGCTGTTTTTT.

This chain uses TRBV19 with TRBJ2-5; no firm D call. CDR1 is LNHDA and CDR2 is SQIVND in the germline V gene (reference sequence). V gave up 1 base and J gave up 5 bases, with 8 bases separating them. The CDR3 totals 13 residues. The CDR3 DNA reads TGTGCCAGTAGTATAGTAATGGGGGAGACCCAGTACTTC. It encodes CASSIVMGETQYF. Supplemented by reference TRBV19 and TRBJ2-5, the full variable domain reads DGGITQSPKYLFRKEGQNVTLSCEQNLNHDAMYWYRQDPGQGLRLIYYSQIVNDFQKGDIAEGYSVSREKKESFPLTVTSAQKNPTAFYLCASSIVMGETQYFGPGTRLLVL.

The chain uses TRBV6-1 and TRBJ2-1; D gene ambiguous. Germline V lookup: CDR1 MNHNS, CDR2 SASEGT. V was cut by 5 bases and J by 4 bases, with 12 bases left in between. The CDR3 has 14 residues. CDR3 sequence reads: CASSPAVSYNEQFF. DNA for the CDR3: TGTGCCAGCAGTCCGGCTGTTTCTTACAATGAGCAGTTCTTC.

The rearrangement links TRBV6-5 to TRBJ2-1, with 7 bases that match TRBD2. The CDR3 spans 16 residues. With 0 bases clipped from V and 6 bases from J, the junction kept 8 bases outside the gene matches. CDR1 and CDR2 (germline): MNHEY, SVGAGI. CDR3: CASSYSAGVRGNEQFF. The CDR3 coding sequence is TGTGCCAGCAGTTACTCTGCGGGAGTGAGGGGCAATGAGCAGTTCTTC.

V and J are TRBV10-2 and TRBJ2-2; TRBD1 or TRBD2 may be the D gene (5 bases each). From germline, CDR1 is WSHSY and CDR2 SAAADI. V was shortened by 8 bases and J by 0 bases, with 10 bases between the two germline ends. This CDR3 region has 14 residues. The CDR3 DNA reads as TGCGCCAGCGAGGGGCAGTCGAACACCGGGGAGCTGTTTTTT. Encoded protein: CASEGQSNTGELFF.

The chain carries TRBV11-2 and TRBJ1-1, with 7 bases that match TRBD1. V lost 5 bases to trimming and J lost 0 bases; unmatched junction nucleotides: 3. CDR3 length: 14 residues. Germline CDR1 reads SGHAT; CDR2 reads FQNNGV. The CDR3 is CASSPGGLNTEAFF. CDR3 bases: TGTGCCAGCAGCCCAGGGGGGTTGAACACTGAAGCTTTCTTT.

This clone occurred once. V gene TRBV13 combines with J gene TRBJ2-1; TRBD2 matches at 13 bases. Germline loops: CDR1 PRHDT, CDR2 FYEKMQ (reference sequence). The V segment lost 6 bases and the J segment 6 bases; nucleotides outside the gene matches: 2. The length of the CDR3 is 14 residues. The CDR3 DNA is TGTGCCAGCAGGGGGACTAGCGGGATCAATGAGCAGTTCTTC. Residues: CASRGTSGINEQFF.

The V gene is TRBV14, the J gene TRBJ1-4; 7 bases map to TRBD1. CDR3 length equals 14 residues. Unmatched junction bases numbered 4, after V lost 2 bases and J lost 7 bases. CDR1 and CDR2 from the germline V gene are SGHDN and FVKESK. CDR3 protein: CASSQTGEGEKLFF. As DNA, the CDR3 is TGTGCCAGCAGCCAAACAGGGGAGGGTGAAAAACTGTTTTTT.

In the case of this clone: Other DNA sequences of this sample code for an identical CDR3. The CDR3 region has the DNA TGTGCCAGCAGCCGGACAGGGGGCCCGAATCAGCCCCAGCATTTT. It codes for CASSRTGGPNQPQHF. The chain employs TRBV27 and TRBJ1-5, with TRBD1 matching over 11 bases. V shed 6 bases, J shed 4 bases, and the junction held 5 bases outside the gene matches. Germline V gene lookup returns CDR1 MNHEY and CDR2 SMNVEV (reference sequence). The CDR3 is made up of 15 amino acids.

This chain connects TRBV2 to TRBJ2-1; 9 nucleotides agree with TRBD2. This CDR3 is built from 17 residues. Germline lookup yields CDR1 SNHLY and CDR2 FYNNEI. The V and J ends lost 3 bases and 10 bases, in that order; junction bases with no gene match: 16. CDR3 amino acids: CASSESPLWRGGTEQFF. For the CDR3, the DNA is TGTGCCAGCAGTGAGTCCCCTCTTTGGCGGGGGGGCACCGAGCAGTTCTTC. Full variable domain (rest looked up from reference TRBV2 and TRBJ2-1): EPEVTQTPSHQVTQMGQEVILRCVPISNHLYFYWYRQILGQKVEFLVSFYNNEISEKSEIFDDQFSVERPDGSNFTLKIRSTKLEDSAMYFCASSESPLWRGGTEQFFGPGTRLTVL.

This clone was seen once. J is TRBJ1-1 and V is TRBV9; TRBD1 matches 7 bases. Germline V CDR1 and CDR2: SGDLS, YYNGEE. V shed 3 bases, J shed 6 bases, and the junction held 8 bases outside the gene matches. The CDR3 has 14 residues. The CDR3 DNA sequence: TGTGCCAGCAGCGCGCACCAAGGGGGCTCTGAAGCTTTCTTT. Translating it yields CASSAHQGGSEAFF. Based on the CDR3 plus reference TRBV9 and TRBJ1-1, the full variable domain is DSGVTQTPKHLITATGQRVTLRCSPRSGDLSVYWYQQSLDQGLQFLIQYYNGEERAKGNILERFSAQQFPDLHSELNLSSLELGDSALYFCASSAHQGGSEAFFGQGTRLTVV.

The J gene is TRBJ2-1, the V gene TRBV7-2, with D unclear. This CDR3 has 16 residues. The germline V gene encodes CDR1 SGHTA and CDR2 FQGNSA. V lost 2 bases, J lost 2 bases, and 13 bases lay in between. CDR3 in DNA: TGTGCCAGCAGCTTAAGACCCCAAGAACCCTACAATGAGCAGTTCTTC. Its translation is CASSLRPQEPYNEQFF.